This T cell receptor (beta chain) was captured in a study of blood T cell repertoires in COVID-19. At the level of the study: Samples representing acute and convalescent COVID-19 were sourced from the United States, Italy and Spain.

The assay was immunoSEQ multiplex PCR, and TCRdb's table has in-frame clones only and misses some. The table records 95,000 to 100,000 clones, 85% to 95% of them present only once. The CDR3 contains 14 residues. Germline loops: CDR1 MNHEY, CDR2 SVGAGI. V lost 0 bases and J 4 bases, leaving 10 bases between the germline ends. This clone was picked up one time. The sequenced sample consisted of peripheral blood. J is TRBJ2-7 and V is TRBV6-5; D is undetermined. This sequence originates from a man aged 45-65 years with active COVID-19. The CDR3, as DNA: TGTGCCAGCAGTTACTCAAGCGACGGGTACGAGCAGTACTTC. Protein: CASSYSSDGYEQYF.